This TCR beta chain was sequenced in a study of T cells in Graves' hyperthyroidism and ophthalmopathy. The CDR3 is 9 residues long. Per the germline V gene, CDR1 is LNHDA and CDR2 is SQIVND (reference sequence). Trimming took off 9 bases at V and 16 bases at J, with 13 bases between the two ends. Any patient presenting with uncontrolled infection, other autoimmune disease, pregnancy or lactation was left out. RNA transcripts yielded amplified TCR beta CDR3 regions. Primed by the HTBI set, a first-round RT-PCR was run on the TCR CDR3. TCRdb recomputed calls from the multiplex PCR reads with MiXCR, one row per CDR3 protein. The table lists about 480,000 distinct CDR3 sequences, approximately 15% of them singletons, with around 17% in the top ten.

The clonotype originates from a woman aged 18 to 35 with Graves' hyperthyroidism. The V call is TRBV19, the J call TRBJ1-5; D is perhaps TRBD1 (6 bases). The specimen was blood. The CDR3 nucleotides read TGTGCCAGCGGTCCGGGACAACATTTT. It is translated as CASGPGQHF.